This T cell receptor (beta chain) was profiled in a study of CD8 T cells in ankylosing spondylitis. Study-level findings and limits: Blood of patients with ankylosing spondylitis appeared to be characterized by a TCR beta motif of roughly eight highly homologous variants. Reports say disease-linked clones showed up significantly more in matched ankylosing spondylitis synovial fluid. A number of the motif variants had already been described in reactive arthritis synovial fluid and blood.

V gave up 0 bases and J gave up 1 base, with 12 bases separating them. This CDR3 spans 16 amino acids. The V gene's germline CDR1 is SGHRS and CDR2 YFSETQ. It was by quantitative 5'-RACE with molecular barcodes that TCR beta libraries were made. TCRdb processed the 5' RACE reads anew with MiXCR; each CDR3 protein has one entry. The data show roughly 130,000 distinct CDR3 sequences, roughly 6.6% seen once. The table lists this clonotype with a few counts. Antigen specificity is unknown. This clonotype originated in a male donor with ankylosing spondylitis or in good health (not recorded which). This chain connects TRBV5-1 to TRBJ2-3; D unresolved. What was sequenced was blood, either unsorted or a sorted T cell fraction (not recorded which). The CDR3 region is CASSLGPFVGTDTQYF. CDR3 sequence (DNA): TGCGCCAGCAGCTTGGGCCCATTCGTGGGCACAGATACGCAGTATTTT.